The 16 T cell receptor beta chains below were found in one sample sequenced in a study of OX40 agonist ivuxolimab in advanced cancers. Method: immunoSEQ multiplex PCR; TCRdb's copy keeps in-frame clones and lacks some. The sample yields fewer than 45,000 clones, 70% to 90% seen once. The sequencing used CD4+ or CD8+ T cells sorted from blood, collected in a trial of the OX40 agonist ivuxolimab. Receptors were obtained from an adult with an advanced solid tumor such as melanoma, head and neck, liver or kidney cancer.

V usage is TRBV19 and J usage is TRBJ1-2; possible D gene TRBD1, 6 bases. Germline lookup yields CDR1 LNHDA and CDR2 SQIVND (reference sequence). Trimming cost V 7 bases and J 8 bases, with 26 bases left between them. The CDR3 runs to 16 residues. CDR3 sequence: CASIGGSLFPPWGYTF. CDR3 DNA: TGTGCCAGTATAGGGGGGTCACTTTTCCCCCCTTGGGGCTACACCTTC.

The chain has TRBV30 and TRBJ1-4; D call uncertain. The V end lost 3 bases, the J end lost 1 base, and 15 bases lay between the germline ends. The CDR3 is 16 residues long. Germline V gives CDR1 GTSNPN, CDR2 SVGIG (reference sequence). The CDR3 reads CAWRLQPYGTNEKLFF. The CDR3 DNA sequence: TGTGCCTGGAGACTCCAACCGTACGGAACTAATGAAAAACTGTTTTTT.

This sequence joins TRBV5-5 and TRBJ2-7, with 7 bases fitting TRBD2. The CDR3 runs to 15 residues. Germline CDR1 reads SGHKS; CDR2 reads YYEKEE (reference sequence). V shed 4 bases and J 4 bases; nucleotides not matched to a gene: 11. The CDR3 nucleotides read TGTGCCAGCAGCCCGTGGGGAGGGTCGGGTTACGAGCAGTACTTC. Protein product: CASSPWGGSGYEQYF. Supplemented by reference TRBV5-5 and TRBJ2-7, the full variable domain reads DAGVTQSPTHLIKTRGQQVTLRCSPISGHKSVSWYQQVLGQGPQFIFQYYEKEERGRGNFPDRFSARQFPNYSSELNVNALLLGDSALYLCASSPWGGSGYEQYFGPGTRLTVT.

V gene TRBV5-6 combines with J gene TRBJ2-7; 8 bases line up with TRBD1. The CDR3 runs to 14 residues. The V gene's germline CDR1 is SGHDT and CDR2 YYEEEE. Trimming took 6 bases from V and 6 from J; bases not matched to a gene: 11. CDR3 bases: TGTGCCAGCACATTGGGGACAGGTTCCCGCGAGCAGTACTTC. It is translated as CASTLGTGSREQYF.

This chain links TRBV29-1 with TRBJ2-5, with TRBD2 as a possible D gene (5 bases). This CDR3 has 12 residues. Trimming left V 6 bases short and J 5 bases short, with 13 bases between. Germline V CDR1 and CDR2: SQVTM, ANQGSEA. The CDR3 coding sequence is TGCAGCGTAGACCGCCGAGGGGAGACCCAGTACTTC. Translating it yields CSVDRRGETQYF.

V is TRBV19 and J is TRBJ1-2, with 7 bases fitting TRBD1. The CDR3 is 16 amino acids. The germline gives CDR1 LNHDA, CDR2 SQIVND (reference sequence). V trimming: 6 bases; J trimming: 8 bases; junction bases outside the gene matches: 18. The CDR3 DNA reads as TGTGCCAGTAGCCTAGGTACCCCAGGGGGGCAGAACGGCTACACCTTC. It yields the protein CASSLGTPGGQNGYTF.

The rearrangement links TRBV7-6 to TRBJ2-2; perhaps TRBD2 as D (5 bases). This CDR3 contains 17 residues. Trimming shortened V by 1 base and J by 4 bases, and 16 bases separated the two germline ends. The germline CDR1 and CDR2 sequences are SGHVS and FNYEAQ. The CDR3 sequence is CASSLVHLPGSTGELFF. Written as DNA, the CDR3 is TGTGCCAGCAGCTTAGTTCACCTACCGGGGAGCACCGGGGAGCTGTTTTTT.

The CDR3 nucleotides are TGTGCCAGCTGCGAATCGGGAGGGGGGTCCTACGAGCAGTACTTC. This codes for CASCESGGGSYEQYF. The rearrangement uses TRBV5-4 and TRBJ2-7; 8 nucleotides match TRBD2. The CDR3 contains 15 residues. V shed 7 bases, J shed 1 base, and the junction held 10 bases outside the gene matches. Germline assignment: CDR1 SGHNT and CDR2 YYREEE (reference sequence).

The V gene is TRBV6-5, the J gene TRBJ1-1, with D possibly being TRBD1 (6 bases). The germline V gene encodes CDR1 MNHEY and CDR2 SVGAGI. This CDR3 has 11 amino acids. Trimming shortened V by 6 bases and J by 6 bases, and 8 bases separated the two germline ends. This CDR3 is CASRGGPEAFF. In nucleotides, the CDR3 is TGTGCCAGCAGGGGGGGGCCTGAAGCTTTCTTT.

The V call is TRBV27, the J call TRBJ2-7, with 9 bases identical to TRBD2. Germline V CDR1 and CDR2: MNHEY, SMNVEV (reference sequence). This CDR3 has 16 residues. Trimming at V came to 6 bases and at J to 0 bases, leaving 9 bases not matched to a gene. CDR3 in amino acids: CASSPGLARSSYEQYF. CDR3 DNA sequence: TGTGCCAGCAGCCCCGGACTAGCGAGGAGCTCCTACGAGCAGTACTTC.

This chain uses TRBV30 with TRBJ2-7, with TRBD2 identical over 9 bases. V lost 0 bases, J lost 5 bases, and 17 bases stayed unmatched. In germline, CDR1 is GTSNPN, CDR2 SVGIG (reference sequence). CDR3 size: 18 residues. CDR3 DNA: TGTGCCTGGAGTGTATTGCCGCCTTACGCGGGAGGGCGGAACGAGCAGTACTTC. Translating gives CAWSVLPPYAGGRNEQYF.

The gene calls are TRBV6-5 and TRBJ2-1; D possibly matches TRBD1 or TRBD2 (5 bases each). This CDR3 region has 16 residues. Between the trimmed V and J ends, which lost 4 bases and 7 bases, there was a span of 20 bases. Germline V lookup: CDR1 MNHEY, CDR2 SVGAGI. In DNA form, the CDR3 reads TGTGCCAGCAGTTTAAACTTCCTGGGGGATGTAAATGAGCAGTTCTTC. Its protein is CASSLNFLGDVNEQFF.

The J gene is TRBJ1-5, the V gene TRBV15; D perhaps matches TRBD1 (5 bases). V was clipped by 0 bases and J by 4 bases, with 13 bases between them. CDR1 is LNHNV, CDR2 YYDKDF, per germline (reference sequence). This CDR3 comprises 16 residues. For the CDR3, the DNA is TGTGCCACCAGCAGAGATCTTAGGGCAGGGAATCAGCCCCAGCATTTT. This gives the protein CATSRDLRAGNQPQHF. The full variable domain, with the rest looked up from reference TRBV15 and TRBJ1-5, is DAMVIQNPRYQVTQFGKPVTLSCSQTLNHNVMYWYQQKSSQAPKLLFHYYDKDFNNEADTPDNFQSRRPNTSFCFLDIRSPGLGDTAMYLCATSRDLRAGNQPQHFGDGTRLSIL.

This clone is judged medium-sized (0.01 to 0.1%). The J gene is TRBJ2-5, the V gene TRBV4-2; 10 bases are shared with TRBD2. The CDR3 spans 17 residues. V dropped 0 bases and J dropped 1; count of bases not matched to a gene: 5. The V gene's germline CDR1 is LGHNA and CDR2 YNFKEQ. CDR3 residues: CASSQEGLAPIQETQYF. The CDR3 bases are TGTGCCAGCAGCCAAGAGGGACTAGCGCCTATCCAAGAGACCCAGTACTTC.

This chain uses TRBV19 with TRBJ2-7; possibly TRBD1 or TRBD2 for D (6 bases each). The CDR3 has 15 amino acids. The V gene's germline CDR1 is LNHDA and CDR2 SQIVND (reference sequence). V lost 4 bases and J lost 4, with 17 bases in between. Written as DNA, the CDR3 is TGTGCCAGTAGTACAGCCGGGGGCGGCCCATACGAGCAGTACTTC. This encodes CASSTAGGGPYEQYF. Supplemented by reference TRBV19 and TRBJ2-7, the full variable domain reads DGGITQSPKYLFRKEGQNVTLSCEQNLNHDAMYWYRQDPGQGLRLIYYSQIVNDFQKGDIAEGYSVSREKKESFPLTVTSAQKNPTAFYLCASSTAGGGPYEQYFGPGTRLTVT.

The chain employs TRBV7-1 and TRBJ2-1; no definite D call. TRBV7-1 qualifies as an ORF whose function is uncertain. This CDR3 region has 15 residues. With 4 bases removed from V and 0 bases from J, the gap between germline ends came to 10 bases. The CDR3 sequence: CASSLKASSYNEQFF. CDR3 DNA: TGTGCCAGCAGCTTAAAGGCTAGCTCCTACAATGAGCAGTTCTTC.